The rows below give T cell receptor beta chains drawn from one sample of a study of human T cells and chemical hapten exposure. TCRdb redid the calling of the RACE reads with MiXCR, one entry per CDR3 protein. The data contain 45,000 or so distinct CDR3 sequences, roughly 4.1% of them singletons. The specimen was whole blood. The source is a human donor in good health. Some clones in this sample may be carry-over from other donors' samples. CDR3s include the opening cysteine and the closing phenylalanine or tryptophan. D genes are given only for firm matches. The size of a clone is reported for some rows only, either as once, few or many, or as a class for expanded clones.

TRBV11-2	-	-	TRBJ2-7	CASSLQGRGEIYEQYF	TGTGCCAGCAGTCTGCAGGGGCGGGGAGAGATCTACGAGCAGTACTTC
TRBV28	-	-	TRBJ2-6	CASSFNPNGHLSGANVLTF	TGTGCCAGCAGTTTTAATCCCAATGGACACCTCTCTGGGGCCAACGTCCTGACTTTC
TRBV12-3/TRBV12-4	TRBD1	many	TRBJ1-1	CASSSSDRKPEAFF	TGTGCCAGCAGTTCCTCGGACAGGAAGCCTGAAGCTTTCTTT
TRBV7-9	TRBD1	many	TRBJ1-1	CASSRQGEAFF	TGTGCCAGCAGCAGACAGGGGGAAGCTTTCTTT
TRBV6-5	TRBD1	-	TRBJ1-2	CASSFGNRGNDGYTF	TGTGCCAGCAGTTTCGGGAACAGGGGAAATGACGGCTACACCTTC
TRBV2	-	few	TRBJ2-7	CASAQWDKGAYEQYF	TGTGCCAGCGCCCAGTGGGACAAGGGGGCCTACGAGCAGTACTTC
TRBV19	-	-	TRBJ2-5	CASSMGRRAYQETQYF	TGTGCCAGTAGTATGGGTAGGAGGGCCTACCAAGAGACCCAGTACTTC
TRBV6-5	-	many	TRBJ1-2	CASSRQAFNYGYTF	TGTGCCAGCAGTCGACAGGCGTTTAACTATGGCTACACCTTC
TRBV5-1	-	many	TRBJ2-5	CASSLDTQETQYF	TGCGCCAGCAGCTTGGACACCCAAGAGACCCAGTACTTC
TRBV28	-	many	TRBJ2-3	CASTPRVMGTDTQYF	TGTGCCAGCACCCCACGGGTGATGGGCACAGATACGCAGTATTTT
TRBV7-3	-	many	TRBJ2-6	CASSLRSIGAGRTQSSGANVLTF	TGTGCCAGCAGCTTACGGTCGATTGGGGCAGGGAGAACCCAATCCTCTGGGGCCAACGTCCTGACTTTC
TRBV4-1	TRBD2	many	TRBJ2-1	CASSQGRESRGEQFF	TGCGCCAGCAGCCAAGGGCGGGAGAGTCGGGGTGAGCAGTTCTTC
TRBV5-6	-	-	TRBJ2-1	CASSLALRASYNEQFF	TGTGCCAGCAGCTTGGCTTTGCGGGCATCCTACAATGAGCAGTTCTTC
TRBV28	TRBD1	few	TRBJ1-2	CAGSGRGFNYGYTF	TGTGCCGGCTCGGGCAGGGGGTTCAACTATGGCTACACCTTC
TRBV14	-	few	TRBJ2-5	CASSRVQETQYF	TGTGCCAGCAGCCGTGTCCAAGAGACCCAGTACTTC
TRBV9	TRBD2	many	TRBJ2-5	CASSGAGGGATQYF	TGTGCCAGCAGCGGAGCGGGAGGTGGGGCGACCCAGTACTTC
TRBV14	-	few	TRBJ2-6	CASSPLVTGANVLTF	TGTGCCAGCAGCCCGCTGGTGACTGGGGCCAACGTCCTGACTTTC
TRBV5-5	-	few	TRBJ1-5	CASSEQLLSSNQPQHF	TGTGCCAGCAGCGAACAGTTACTCTCTAGCAATCAGCCCCAGCATTTT
TRBV13	-	few	TRBJ1-4	CASSLEGEKNEKLFF	TGTGCCAGCAGCTTAGAGGGAGAGAAGAATGAAAAACTGTTTTTT
TRBV28	TRBD2	-	TRBJ2-3	CASSRGRGKLEDTQYF	TGTGCCAGCAGCCGGGGGAGGGGAAAGTTAGAAGATACGCAGTATTTT
TRBV4-2	TRBD2	-	TRBJ2-2	CASSQDQWGGGTGELFF	TGTGCCAGCAGCCAAGATCAGTGGGGCGGGGGCACCGGGGAGCTGTTTTTT
TRBV5-1	-	many	TRBJ2-4	CASSLGLVENIQYF	TGCGCCAGCAGCTTGGGTCTAGTTGAAAACATTCAGTACTTC
TRBV29-1	TRBD2	few	TRBJ2-7	CSVTRLAGGRTFTYEQYF	TGCAGCGTAACTAGACTAGCGGGAGGACGGACTTTCACCTACGAGCAGTACTTC
TRBV28	-	many	TRBJ1-5	CASTPGGAGHSNQPQHF	TGTGCCAGCACCCCCGGAGGGGCAGGACATAGCAATCAGCCCCAGCATTTT
TRBV12-3/TRBV12-4	-	few	TRBJ2-2	CASSPRQDTGELFF	TGTGCCAGCAGCCCCCGACAAGACACCGGGGAGCTGTTTTTT
TRBV5-4	-	few	TRBJ1-2	CASSSTGYGYTF	TGTGCCAGCAGCTCAACAGGGTATGGCTACACCTTC
TRBV4-1	TRBD1	-	TRBJ2-7	CASSLGQGSSYEQYF	TGCGCCAGCAGCCTCGGACAGGGATCCTCCTACGAGCAGTACTTC
TRBV7-8	-	many	TRBJ2-3	CASSLVVGGDTQYF	TGTGCCAGCAGCTTAGTGGTCGGAGGGGATACGCAGTATTTT
TRBV27	-	few	TRBJ2-5	CASSLPGLQGTQYF	TGTGCCAGCAGTTTACCAGGCCTCCAAGGGACCCAGTACTTC
TRBV5-1	TRBD2	many	TRBJ2-1	CASETSGSWGEQFF	TGCGCCAGCGAGACTAGCGGGAGCTGGGGTGAGCAGTTCTTC
TRBV28	TRBD2	few	TRBJ2-7	CASSSLSGRGPYEQYF	TGTGCCAGCAGTTCGCTTAGCGGGAGAGGGCCCTACGAGCAGTACTTC
TRBV27	TRBD2	few	TRBJ2-3	CASSLGGSTDTQYF	TGTGCCAGCAGCCTGGGAGGGTCTACAGATACGCAGTATTTT
TRBV28	TRBD1	many	TRBJ2-7	CASSSQGRGSEQYF	TGTGCCAGCAGTTCACAGGGGAGAGGAAGCGAGCAGTACTTC
TRBV6-5	TRBD1	-	TRBJ1-6	CASSRQQQGSPLHF	TGTGCCAGCAGCCGCCAACAACAGGGGTCACCCCTCCACTTT
TRBV9	TRBD1	-	TRBJ2-7	CASSGQGLEYEQYF	TGTGCCAGCAGCGGACAGGGCTTAGAATACGAGCAGTACTTC
TRBV18	-	few	TRBJ2-3	CASSPRVGGPMDTQYF	TGTGCCAGCTCACCACGAGTGGGCGGACCCATGGATACGCAGTATTTT
TRBV6-1	-	many	TRBJ1-4	CASSDLNAGYEKLFF	TGTGCCAGCAGTGATCTCAACGCGGGGTATGAAAAACTGTTTTTT
TRBV7-2	TRBD1	-	TRBJ2-7	CASSSGTGYYEQYF	TGTGCCAGCAGCTCCGGGACAGGGTACTACGAGCAGTACTTC
TRBV5-1	-	many	TRBJ2-1	CASSGEGRRGNEQFF	TGCGCCAGCAGCGGGGAAGGGCGCCGGGGCAATGAGCAGTTCTTC
TRBV5-6	-	-	TRBJ2-3	CASRLDMTDTQYF	TGTGCCAGCAGGCTAGACATGACAGATACGCAGTATTTT
TRBV19	TRBD2	many	TRBJ2-7	CASRRLAGESYEQYF	TGTGCCAGTAGAAGACTAGCGGGCGAATCCTACGAGCAGTACTTC
TRBV29-1	-	-	TRBJ1-2	CSVGWSGDGPYGYTF	TGCAGCGTAGGATGGTCCGGGGATGGGCCCTATGGCTACACCTTC
TRBV12-3/TRBV12-4	TRBD1	few	TRBJ1-2	CASSSSGTGAHGYTF	TGTGCCAGCAGTTCCTCCGGGACAGGAGCCCATGGCTACACCTTC
TRBV5-1	-	-	TRBJ2-7	CASSLQAGGSYEQYF	TGCGCCAGCAGCTTGCAGGCGGGTGGCTCCTACGAGCAGTACTTC
TRBV5-6	TRBD2	many	TRBJ2-1	CASSNWGLAEINEQFF	TGTGCCAGCAGCAACTGGGGACTAGCGGAAATTAATGAGCAGTTCTTC
TRBV7-2	TRBD2	many	TRBJ2-3	CASSRLGLAGVDTQYF	TGTGCCAGCAGCCGACTGGGACTAGCGGGAGTGGATACGCAGTATTTT
TRBV5-4	TRBD2	many	TRBJ2-5	CASRTSGRAGETQYF	TGTGCCAGCAGGACTAGCGGGAGGGCCGGAGAGACCCAGTACTTC
TRBV4-1	-	-	TRBJ2-1	CASSQGRNEQFF	TGCGCCAGCAGCCAGGGACGTAATGAGCAGTTCTTC
TRBV7-9	TRBD1	once	TRBJ1-4	CASSPHPGQGGKKLFF	TGTGCCAGCAGCCCCCACCCGGGACAGGGAGGTAAAAAACTGTTTTTT
TRBV5-1	-	many	TRBJ1-1	CASSLGTDTEAFF	TGCGCCAGCAGCTTGGGGACAGACACTGAAGCTTTCTTT